This is a list of T cell receptor beta chains from one sample in a study of post-analysis software for immune sequencing data. TCRdb used MiXCR to reprocess the PCR reads, holding one entry per CDR3 protein. The sample has approximately 630,000 distinct CDR3 sequences; roughly three fifths are singletons. Specimen: blood. The receptors originated from a girl under 10 years old with multiple sclerosis. Both conserved end residues are part of each CDR3. A D gene is named only where the DNA matches it firmly. Clone size is not always given. Where it is, it says once, few, many or a class for expanded clones.

d_call,j_call,clone_size,v_call,cdr3_nt,cdr3_aa
NA,TRBJ1-6,NA,TRBV18,TGTGCCAGCTCACCAATCGGGAGGGGGAATTCACCCCTCCACTTT,CASSPIGRGNSPLHF
TRBD2,TRBJ2-1,NA,TRBV7-2,TGTGCCAGCAGCTTAAGGGAGACTAGCGGGGGCTCCTACAATGAGCAGTTCTTC,CASSLRETSGGSYNEQFF
TRBD1,TRBJ1-2,NA,TRBV5-1,TGCGCCAGCAGCCGGGACAGTCCCGACTATGGCTACACCTTC,CASSRDSPDYGYTF
NA,TRBJ2-3,few,TRBV3-1,TGTGCCAGCAGCCAAGATCGTCGGAGGGATACGCAGTATTTT,CASSQDRRRDTQYF
TRBD1,TRBJ1-1,NA,TRBV7-9,TGTACCAGCAGCTTTTGGGACAGAGACGACGCTTTCTTT,CTSSFWDRDDAFF
TRBD2,TRBJ2-7,NA,TRBV5-1,TGCGCCAGCAGCTTGAGGGACCCGGGACTAGCGGGAGGAGGGGCCTACAATGAGCAGTACTTC,CASSLRDPGLAGGGAYNEQYF
TRBD1,TRBJ2-7,NA,TRBV28,TGTGCCAGCAGTTCACCCTCACAGGGGAATGAGCAGTACTTC,CASSSPSQGNEQYF
NA,TRBJ2-3,few,TRBV20-1,TGCAGTGCTACAAGAGGTGGGCGCACAGATACGCAGTATTTT,CSATRGGRTDTQYF
TRBD1,TRBJ2-6,few,TRBV29-1,TGCAGCGTTGGGACAGGGCTCTCTGGGGCCAACGTCCTGACTTTC,CSVGTGLSGANVLTF
TRBD2,TRBJ2-2,NA,TRBV6-1,TGTGCCAGCAGTGCGGTAGCGGGGGGTGTGAACACCGGGGAGCTGTTTTTT,CASSAVAGGVNTGELFF
NA,TRBJ2-6,few,TRBV12-3/TRBV12-4,TGTGCCGACTCGGGGGCCGGGGCCAACGTCCTGACTTTC,CADSGAGANVLTF
TRBD2,TRBJ2-7,NA,TRBV29-1,TGCAGCGCTGGGGGCGGGAGGACCGCCTACGAGCAGTACTTC,CSAGGGRTAYEQYF
NA,TRBJ2-1,NA,TRBV6-5,TGTGCCAGCAGTTACGGCCCTAGCGCGCACAATGAGCAGTTCTTC,CASSYGPSAHNEQFF
TRBD2,TRBJ2-7,NA,TRBV7-8,TGTGCCAGCAGCTTATCTCTAGCGGGGACGTACGAGCAGTACTTC,CASSLSLAGTYEQYF
TRBD2,TRBJ2-3,NA,TRBV7-2,TGTGCCAGCAGCACCCACAAGGGACTAGCAACGCAGTATTTT,CASSTHKGLATQYF
NA,TRBJ1-1,NA,TRBV4-1,TGCGCCAGCAGCCAAGGGGCAGAGGGGAACACTGAAGCTTTCTTT,CASSQGAEGNTEAFF
NA,TRBJ1-1,NA,TRBV7-2,TGTGCCAGCAGCTTAGCAGGTAACATGAACACTGAAGCTTTCTTT,CASSLAGNMNTEAFF
NA,TRBJ1-1,NA,TRBV2,TGTGCCAGCGGGGGAATGAACACTGAAGCTTTCTTT,CASGGMNTEAFF
NA,TRBJ1-2,NA,TRBV3-1,TGTGCCAGCAGCGCGCGGGCCGGGGATGGCTACACCTTC,CASSARAGDGYTF
TRBD2,TRBJ2-7,NA,TRBV20-1,TGCAGTGCTAGAGATATAGCGGGGGGATCCTACGAGCAGTACTTC,CSARDIAGGSYEQYF
TRBD2,TRBJ2-5,NA,TRBV12-3/TRBV12-4,TGTGCCAGCAGACCTACTAGCGGGGGGCCCCAAGAGACCCAGTACTTC,CASRPTSGGPQETQYF
NA,TRBJ2-7,few,TRBV6-5,TGTGCCAGCAGTTACTCGCAAGGGGCGGGCGGTCCCTACGAGCAGTACTTC,CASSYSQGAGGPYEQYF
NA,TRBJ2-1,few,TRBV28,TGTGCCAGCAGTATCCCCCGCGGTTCTTCGGATGAGCAGTTCTTC,CASSIPRGSSDEQFF
NA,TRBJ1-2,NA,TRBV11-2,TGTGCCAGCAGCTTAGAGACCGCGGGAGATGGCTATGGCTACACCTTC,CASSLETAGDGYGYTF
NA,TRBJ2-7,NA,TRBV18,TGTGCCAGCTCACCAAAGACCTACGAGCAGTACTTC,CASSPKTYEQYF
NA,TRBJ2-7,NA,TRBV20-1,TGCAGTGCGCGAGCGAGGGTCTACGAGCAGTACTTC,CSARARVYEQYF
NA,TRBJ1-1,NA,TRBV20-1,TGCAGTGCTAGAGATCTCGGTTCCTCCATGAACACTGAAGCTTTCTTT,CSARDLGSSMNTEAFF
NA,TRBJ1-1,NA,TRBV12-3/TRBV12-4,TGTGCCAGCACCCCTAACCGGGCGTCGAACACTGAAGCTTTCTTT,CASTPNRASNTEAFF
TRBD1,TRBJ1-1,NA,TRBV29-1,TGCAGCGTTGGAAGGGGGCAAGTCACTGAAGCTTTCTTT,CSVGRGQVTEAFF
NA,TRBJ2-7,few,TRBV27,TGTGCCAGCAGTTTCACAACCGCCTCCTACGAGCAGTACTTC,CASSFTTASYEQYF
TRBD2,TRBJ2-7,NA,TRBV15,TGTGCCACCAGCAGAAATGCTCTATTGGGGCGGGAGGAAGAGCAGTACTTC,CATSRNALLGREEEQYF
TRBD2,TRBJ2-3,NA,TRBV4-3,TGCGCCACCGCCGGGGGGGTCGGAGATACGCAGTATTTT,CATAGGVGDTQYF
NA,TRBJ1-1,few,TRBV12-5,TGTGCTAGTGGTTTGGTACATGGGCCAGGGGAAGGGGGTAACACTGAAGCTTTCTTT,CASGLVHGPGEGGNTEAFF
NA,TRBJ2-1,once,TRBV20-1,TGCAGTGCTAGACAAACAGGGAGGAAGTATGAGCAGTTCTTC,CSARQTGRKYEQFF
NA,TRBJ1-2,few,TRBV5-1,TGCGCCAGCAGCTTGGAAGCTGCTAACTATGGCTACACCTTC,CASSLEAANYGYTF
TRBD2,TRBJ2-7,NA,TRBV5-1,TGCGCCAGCGGGAACGGGGAAGCGGGAGGCGAGCAGTACTTC,CASGNGEAGGEQYF
NA,TRBJ2-3,NA,TRBV20-1,TGCAGTGCTAGACCTGTGGGCCGGGCAGTGGCAGATACGCAGTATTTT,CSARPVGRAVADTQYF
NA,TRBJ1-4,NA,TRBV9,TGTGCCAGCAGCCCGGGGCCTACGACTAATGAAAAACTGTTTTTT,CASSPGPTTNEKLFF
NA,TRBJ2-7,NA,TRBV6-5,TGTGCCAGCAGTTACGGGGCATCCTTCTGGGACACGACCTACGAGCAGTACTTC,CASSYGASFWDTTYEQYF
NA,TRBJ1-2,NA,TRBV7-2,TGTGCCAGCAGCTTTGAAGGCGCAGGGAGGCTTGGCTACACCTTC,CASSFEGAGRLGYTF
NA,TRBJ1-1,NA,TRBV29-1,TGCAGCGCTCAGGCCCAGAACACTGAAGCTTTCTTT,CSAQAQNTEAFF
NA,TRBJ2-1,few,TRBV29-1,TGCAGCGTTGAAGCTCCGGGGATGGGCAATGAGCAGTTCTTC,CSVEAPGMGNEQFF
NA,TRBJ2-3,few,TRBV7-2,TGTGCCAGCAGATTTCCTTGGAGCACAGATACGCAGTATTTT,CASRFPWSTDTQYF
TRBD2,TRBJ2-1,NA,TRBV7-9,TGTGCCAGCCCCCCAGCAGATAGCGGGGGGGAGCAGTTCTTC,CASPPADSGGEQFF
TRBD2,TRBJ2-1,NA,TRBV7-9,TGTGCCAGCAGCAGAGGCGGACTAGCGGGGGGGTCTAGCTCCTACAATGAGCAGTTCTTC,CASSRGGLAGGSSSYNEQFF
NA,TRBJ2-7,NA,TRBV5-1,TGCGCCAGCGGCGAGGCAGGGTGGGGACTGGAGGAGCAGTACTTC,CASGEAGWGLEEQYF
TRBD1,TRBJ2-7,NA,TRBV18,TGTGCCAGCGTTCCGGGACAGACTTACGAGCAGTACTTC,CASVPGQTYEQYF
NA,TRBJ2-7,NA,TRBV4-1,TGCGCCAGCAGCCAAGTAGGGGAGACCTACAATGAGCAGTACTTC,CASSQVGETYNEQYF
TRBD1,TRBJ1-1,NA,TRBV7-3,TGTGCCAGCAGCTTAATAGGGGGCCGAGAAGCTTTCTTT,CASSLIGGREAFF
NA,TRBJ2-2,NA,TRBV27,TGTGCCAGCAGTATTTCGACAGGAAACACCGGGGAGCTGTTTTTT,CASSISTGNTGELFF